What follows are 25 T cell receptor beta chains derived from one specimen sequenced in a study of long-term antiretroviral therapy in people with HIV. Assay version v3.0 of immunoSEQ was used, and it was run at survey level. Profiling relied on immunoSEQ multiplex PCR, and the TCRdb table lists in-frame clones only, not all of them. The sample shows about 18,000 clones, approximately 79% of them seen only once. Here the sequenced sample was unsorted PBMCs, taken at the start of antiretroviral therapy, before treatment. Source of these receptors: a man younger than 35 with HIV.

J is TRBJ2-3 and V is TRBV18, with D uncertain. This CDR3 has 13 amino acids. The V and J ends lost 1 base and 1 base respectively, with 3 bases between them. Germline V CDR1 and CDR2: KGHSH, LQKENI. Here the CDR3 DNA reads TGTGCCAGCTCACCACGGGGCACAGATACGCAGTATTTT. It encodes CASSPRGTDTQYF.

In this sample, this clone turned up once. The chain carries TRBV1 and TRBJ2-7; the DNA was not compared with TRBD2, the D call given in the table. TRBV1 is recorded as a pseudogene. The CDR3 runs to 15 residues. CDR3 in DNA: TGCACCAGCAGCCAAGATATCGGGTTGATCTACGAGCAGTACTTC. Translated, it gives CTSSQDIGLIYEQYF.

The V gene is TRBV28, the J gene TRBJ1-5; D remains ambiguous. Germline V gene lookup returns CDR1 MDHEN and CDR2 SYDVKM. V lost 1 base and J 2 bases, leaving 21 bases between the germline ends. This CDR3 has 19 amino acids. The CDR3 sequence is CASSLLHGGMGVGNQPQHF. The CDR3 DNA is TGTGCCAGCAGTTTATTACATGGAGGGATGGGCGTCGGCAATCAGCCCCAGCATTTT.

The J gene is TRBJ1-3, the V gene TRBV28; the D gene is possibly TRBD1 (5 bases). V was cut by 2 bases and J by 3 bases, with 14 bases left in between. Looked up from germline, CDR1 is MDHEN and CDR2 is SYDVKM. This CDR3 is built from 16 residues. DNA of the CDR3: TGTGCCAGCAGTTTAGGGTCGGGGGGAGGTGGAAACACCATATATTTT. Protein sequence: CASSLGSGGGGNTIYF.

The V gene is TRBV5-1, the J gene TRBJ2-3; 11 bases fit TRBD2. The germline V gene has CDR1 SGHRS and CDR2 YFSETQ. V lost 4 bases and J lost 5; bases outside the gene matches: 3. This CDR3 region has 14 residues. The CDR3 DNA reads as TGCGCCAGCAGCCAGACTAGCGGGATAGATACGCAGTATTTT. Protein: CASSQTSGIDTQYF.

This clone was seen only a few times. The chain is built from TRBV7-2 and TRBJ2-2; 7 nucleotides agree with TRBD2. The CDR3 covers 15 residues. After removal of 5 bases from V and 3 bases from J, the junction contained 6 bases not matched to a gene. Germline CDR1 is SGHTA and CDR2 is FQGNSA. In nucleotides, the CDR3 is TGTGCCAGCAGCCCGTCTAGCGGATACACCGGGGAGCTGTTTTTT. Its translation is CASSPSSGYTGELFF.

This clone appeared a single time. The chain links TRBV6-1 to TRBJ1-1; 8 bases are a match to TRBD1. The CDR3 has 11 amino acids. V shed 5 bases, J shed 8 bases, and the junction held 1 base outside the gene matches. Germline V lookup: CDR1 MNHNS, CDR2 SASEGT. The CDR3 here is CASSRQGEAFF. The CDR3 nucleotides read TGTGCCAGCAGTAGACAGGGGGAAGCTTTCTTT.

V and J are TRBV11-3 and TRBJ2-5; weak D call: TRBD2 (5 bases). The V gene's germline CDR1 is SGHNT and CDR2 YENEEA. Trimming took off 3 bases at V and 2 bases at J, with 13 bases between the two ends. This CDR3 has 15 residues. The CDR3 nucleotides are TGTGCCAGCAGCTTTCAGCCGGGAAAACAAGAGACCCAGTACTTC. It codes for CASSFQPGKQETQYF.

The gene calls are TRBV18 and TRBJ2-7; D gene ambiguous. The germline CDR1 and CDR2 sequences are KGHSH and LQKENI. V gave up 0 bases and J gave up 4 bases, with 7 bases separating them. The CDR3 is 13 amino acids. CDR3 DNA: TGTGCCAGCTCACCACCGTTAGTATACGAGCAGTACTTC. This translates into CASSPPLVYEQYF. The entire variable domain, with the rest obtained from reference TRBV18 and TRBJ2-7, is as follows: NAGVMQNPRHLVRRRGQEARLRCSPMKGHSHVYWYRQLPEEGLKFMVYLQKENIIDESGMPKERFSAEFPKEGPSILRIQQVVRGDSAAYFCASSPPLVYEQYFGPGTRLTVT.

In nucleotides, the CDR3 is TGTGCCAGCAGCCAGGACAGGCCCCTGACGAACACCGGGGAGCTGTTTTTT. Its protein product is CASSQDRPLTNTGELFF. This chain links TRBV7-2 with TRBJ2-2; 7 positions agree with TRBD1. The trim removed 5 bases at V and 0 bases at J, leaving 9 bases unmatched. Per germline, CDR1 SGHTA and CDR2 FQGNSA. The CDR3 totals 17 residues. Full variable domain (remainder filled in from reference TRBV7-2 and TRBJ2-2): GAGVSQSPSNKVTEKGKDVELRCDPISGHTALYWYRQSLGQGLEFLIYFQGNSAPDKSGLPSDRFSAERTGGSVSTLTIQRTQQEDSAVYLCASSQDRPLTNTGELFFGEGSRLTVL.

This clone was detected once. J is TRBJ1-2 and V is TRBV19; weak D call: TRBD1 (5 bases). Per the germline V gene, CDR1 is LNHDA and CDR2 is SQIVND (reference sequence). CDR3 length: 15 residues. Trimming shortened V by 3 bases and J by 2 bases, and 13 bases separated the two germline ends. The CDR3 protein is CASSMAGSGNYGYTF. The CDR3 DNA reads TGTGCCAGTAGTATGGCAGGGAGTGGCAACTATGGCTACACCTTC.

Turning to this clone: The junction departs from germline at one end; a sequencing error may be responsible. The V gene is TRBV5-8, the J gene TRBJ2-5; D is tentatively TRBD1 or TRBD2 (6 bases each). Germline V lookup: CDR1 SGHTS, CDR2 YDEGEE. The CDR3 is 14 amino acids. CDR3 residues: CASSLVGGGETQHF. CDR3 DNA: TGTGCCAGCAGCTTGGTCGGGGGCGGGGAGACCCAGCACTTC.

V usage is TRBV4-2 and J usage is TRBJ1-1; possibly TRBD1 for D (5 bases). Trimming shortened V by 3 bases and J by 6 bases, and 14 bases separated the two germline ends. Per germline, CDR1 LGHNA and CDR2 YNFKEQ. CDR3 length: 14 residues. CDR3 sequence: CASSHLSAGPEAFF. The DNA for the CDR3 is TGTGCCAGCAGCCACCTCAGTGCGGGGCCTGAAGCTTTCTTT.

This sequence joins TRBV11-2 and TRBJ2-7; D is uncertain. CDR1 is SGHAT, CDR2 FQNNGV, per germline. The CDR3 contains 15 residues. The V and J ends lost 6 bases and 3 bases respectively, with 18 bases between them. The CDR3 nucleotides are TGTGCCAGCAGAAGAGGATTGGCGGAGAACTACGAGCAGTACTTC. Its protein is CASRRGLAENYEQYF.

Relative to its sample, this clone is medium-sized. The chain combines TRBV5-5 with TRBJ2-3; D may correspond to TRBD1 or TRBD2 (5 bases each). The CDR3 covers 16 residues. Germline-derived CDR1 and CDR2 are SGHKS and YYEKEE (reference sequence). V lost 4 bases and J lost 2, with 17 bases in between. CDR3 in amino acids: CASSLPIGGTTDTQYF. CDR3 nucleotides: TGTGCCAGCAGCCTACCAATTGGGGGAACCACAGATACGCAGTATTTT.

The CDR3 loop reads CASSVDRGGEKLFF. The CDR3 region has the DNA TGTGCCAGCAGCGTCGACAGGGGAGGGGAAAAACTGTTTTTT. The chain recombines TRBV5-6 with TRBJ1-4; 8 positions agree with TRBD1. The CDR3 is made up of 14 amino acids. V shed 4 bases and J 8 bases; nucleotides not matched to a gene: 7. Germline V gene sequence: CDR1 SGHDT, CDR2 YYEEEE.

Only one count was recorded for this clone. The chain recombines TRBV13 with TRBJ1-1; D is undetermined. The V end lost 3 bases, the J end lost 3 bases, and 17 bases lay between the germline ends. The CDR3 is 16 residues long. Germline V gene sequence: CDR1 PRHDT, CDR2 FYEKMQ (reference sequence). CDR3 region: CASSFHFSTPYTEAFF. CDR3 in DNA: TGTGCCAGCAGCTTCCACTTCTCGACCCCCTACACTGAAGCTTTCTTT.

The chain uses TRBV27 and TRBJ2-7; weak D call: TRBD1 (6 bases). The CDR3 loop spans 14 amino acids. Germline CDR1 reads MNHEY; CDR2 reads SMNVEV (reference sequence). The V end lost 4 bases, the J end lost 6 bases, and 16 bases lay between the germline ends. For the CDR3, the DNA is TGTGCCAGCAGTTCCAGGGGTGCGAAAGTCGAGCAGTACTTC. Translating gives CASSSRGAKVEQYF.

This clone appeared a few times. The chain combines TRBV6-6 with TRBJ1-2, with D possibly TRBD1 on 6 matching bases. The V and J ends lost 5 bases and 4 bases respectively, with 14 bases between them. There are 14 residues in the CDR3. Per germline, CDR1 MNHNY and CDR2 SVGAGI (reference sequence). CDR3 residues: CASSDLGQTYGYTF. In nucleotides, the CDR3 is TGTGCCAGCAGTGACTTAGGACAGACCTATGGCTACACCTTC.

V is TRBV6-1 and J is TRBJ2-2; 8 positions match TRBD1. Trimming cost V 3 bases and J 7 bases; bases outside gene matches: 7. CDR1 is MNHNS and CDR2 is SASEGT in the germline V gene. This CDR3 has 15 amino acids. Here the CDR3 reads CASSDYGTGHGELFF. CDR3 sequence (DNA): TGTGCCAGCAGTGACTATGGGACAGGTCACGGGGAGCTGTTTTTT.

This chain connects TRBV28 to TRBJ1-1, with D maybe TRBD1 (5 bases). The V gene lost 7 bases and the J gene lost 4 bases, with 19 bases spanning the gap. Looked up from germline, CDR1 is MDHEN and CDR2 is SYDVKM. This CDR3 region has 15 residues. CDR3 sequence reads: CASTNRVGGGTEAFF. CDR3 coding DNA: TGTGCCAGCACCAACCGCGTTGGGGGAGGCACTGAAGCTTTCTTT.

The CDR3: CASSLSNTEAFF. In DNA, the CDR3 is TGTGCCAGCAGCCTATCTAACACTGAAGCTTTCTTT. V usage is TRBV4-2 and J usage is TRBJ1-1; D is ambiguous. CDR3 length: 12 amino acids. Trimming took off 4 bases at V and 2 bases at J, with 5 bases between the two ends. The V gene's germline CDR1 is LGHNA and CDR2 YNFKEQ.

This clone appeared once. This chain uses TRBV27 with TRBJ2-1; D unclear. The CDR3 has 13 amino acids. Germline values: CDR1 MNHEY, CDR2 SMNVEV (reference sequence). Trimming removed 2 bases at V and 8 bases at J, with 10 bases between. CDR3 DNA: TGTGCCAGCAGTTTAACCGGGTCCCATGAGCAGTTCTTC. Translated: CASSLTGSHEQFF.

The chain combines TRBV28 with TRBJ2-5; 12 bases line up with TRBD1. Germline assignment: CDR1 MDHEN and CDR2 SYDVKM. The CDR3 runs to 18 residues. J lost 2 bases, V lost 5 bases, and 12 bases had no gene match. The CDR3 here is CASSPRDRGLAAQETQYF. The CDR3, as DNA: TGTGCCAGCAGTCCCCGGGACAGGGGGCTCGCGGCACAAGAGACCCAGTACTTC.

This chain joins TRBV19 and TRBJ2-2; 7 bases are shared with TRBD1. Germline V gives CDR1 LNHDA, CDR2 SQIVND (reference sequence). Trimming cost V 10 bases and J 4 bases; bases outside gene matches: 12. The CDR3 consists of 15 residues. The CDR3 nucleotides read TGTGCCACCAACAGGGGCAGGGGAAGCACCGGGGAGCTGTTTTTT. Translating gives CATNRGRGSTGELFF.